This T cell receptor beta chain was captured in a study of shared clonotypes between healthy human individuals (dated by TCRdb to about 2020). At the level of the whole study: A few men and a couple of women, aged 18 to 49 years, made up the cohort. Libraries were prepared and TCR repertoires were sequenced by different laboratories using diverse techniques, in order to increase sequencing depth and limit assay-specific biases. Blood TCR repertoires of about 5 healthy adults were deeply sequenced to estimate repertoire size and the extent of clonotype sharing between individuals. Per donor, three plates each were used for CD4 naive and CD4 memory, two for CD8 naive, and one for CD8 memory. Leukapheresis yielded between about 0.94 and 8.9 billion PBMCs per donor.

The cysteine opens and the phenylalanine closes a CDR3 of 15 amino acids. The sequence is cut down to CDR3 DNA, 45 bases in frame from base 1. The V end gives up 6 bases and the J end 4 bases, leaving 7 bases in the junction not matched to a gene. CDR1 MDHEN and CDR2 SYDVKM were looked up in the germline V gene. Donors were healthy HIV-negative adults with no recently reported acute infections or vaccinations. Only Caucasian adults living in Nashville, Tennessee, USA were represented among the donors. Magnetic negative selection was used to enrich CD4+ T cells, after which naive cells were positively selected on CD45RA and the negative fraction became the memory subset. Blood was obtained by leukapheresis, after which PBMCs were separated by Ficoll-Histopaque density gradient centrifugation and cryopreserved in liquid nitrogen vapor phase. Purity and quantity of every magnetically sorted T cell population were checked by analytical flow cytometry. Genomic DNA was isolated from each sorted fraction and quantified by UV absorbance on a Nanodrop 2000c.

Overall study outcomes, separate from this receptor: Rarefaction of sorted-subset datasets indicated incomplete sequencing despite the large sequencing depth. Compared with non-shared clonotypes, the clonotypes found in all four sorted-subset donors had higher generation probabilities. Sampling was limited to blood, and TCR repertoires in tissue likely differ from TCR repertoires in blood. Larger estimated clonotype richness was generally found for naive subsets than for memory subsets. Because the study included only a small number of donors, the genetic and exposure-history diversity represented was limited. Sharing across a few donors was observed for roughly 5.4% of naive CD4, 3.5% of naive CD8, 2.3% of memory CD4, and less than 0.45% of memory CD8 clonotypes. Pairwise subsampling indicated that sequencing depth was expected to affect the degree of clonotype sharing among donors.

Using the deep immunoSEQ assay, multiplex PCR amplified TCR CDR3 regions from genomic DNA. Genomic DNA extracted from each cell subset was distributed evenly over all wells of several immunoSEQ 96-well plates, and each plate served as one replicate. For sorted subsets, around 200 ng genomic DNA, equal to about 30,000 T cell genomes, was loaded into each replicate PCR. Purified libraries were quantified with a Qubit 3.0 fluorometer, sized on a Bioanalyzer 2100, and re-quantified with the KAPA Library Quantification kit. Each immunoSEQ 96-well plate was sequenced on its own single-read 150-cycle Illumina NextSeq 550 flow cell. The paper's data handling went like this. The immunoSEQ output contained only junctional sequences without quality scores, so filtering could not match that applied to full-length reads. To assign V/J genes and CDR3, sequences were annotated against IMGT germline references using PyIR, a Python wrapper for IgBLAST v1.9. Reads were removed for weak V/J assignments (E-value above 1e-6), missing CDR3, stop codons, out-of-frame junctions, or ambiguous translated residues. V3J clonotypes were defined as sequences sharing the same inferred V gene, J gene, and CDR3 amino acid sequence. Percentage overlap between repertoires was computed as shared unique clonotypes divided by the size of the smaller repertoire. RTK rarefaction, the Chao1 estimator, and Recon v2.1 estimates of unobserved clonotypes were used to assess repertoire richness. For all TCRbeta clonotypes obtained by the gDNA method from four donors, generation probabilities were computed with OLGA. The table comes from immuneACCESS by way of TCRdb, which keeps in-frame sequences with V and J called. Part of the clones is missing from these tables; in studies checked, under half for an unresolved V gene and the rest for unknown reasons. V, J and clone size were drawn from that table, and D and trimming were deduced from the DNA. Recorded for this sample are millions of clones; around nine tenths of them occurred a single time. Around 0.14% of the sample is taken by the ten largest.

Concerning this clone itself: Its target antigen remains unknown. No much larger clone exists at a distance of one base, and base qualities are not known.

The source material was naive CD4+ T cells sorted from blood. Sample cell subset or site, as interpreted from the label and publication: CD45RA+ positively selected. This clonotype originated in a man aged 18 to 29 in good health. The sequence links TRBV28 to TRBJ2-5; TRBD2 lines up with 11 middle nucleotides. The nucleotides are TGTGCCAGCAGCACTTTAGCGGGAGGGAGAGAGACCCAGTACTTC. Its product reads: CASSTLAGGRETQYF.